This T cell receptor beta chain is from a study of HIV-infected children after antiretroviral therapy interruption. As to treatment: PENTA 11 planned treatment interruption arm or continuous ART arm. Only samples with at least 5 million viable PBMCs qualified. A 3' RACE protocol on RNA, with unique molecular identifiers, produced the TCR library. MiXCR was run by TCRdb on the 3' RACE reads, yielding one entry per CDR3 protein. Of some 15,000 distinct CDR3 sequences listed, about 3.4% are singletons. The J segment lost 5 bases and the V segment lost 4 bases, leaving 8 bases of the junction unmatched. This CDR3 region has 16 residues.

The V gene is TRBV12-3 or TRBV12-4, the J gene TRBJ1-1; 12 nucleotides align to TRBD1. The receptor was isolated from a pool of human donors with HIV. Sample: CD45RO+ CD8+ T cells from PBMCs, pooled from several time points, taken from a donor given antiretroviral therapy, either interrupted or continuous. Regarding subset: memory CD8+ CD45RO+ CD45RA- T cells. The CDR3 loop reads CASSSRDRGLGTEAFF. The CDR3 bases are TGTGCCAGCAGTTCCCGGGACAGGGGGCTAGGAACTGAAGCTTTCTTT.